The following is a T cell receptor beta chain sequence with its context. Its cognate antigen is unknown. It was through 5'RACE template switching that TCR cDNA was made, with a universal primer site and UMIs added. TCRdb redid the calling of the 5' RACE reads with MiXCR, one entry per CDR3 protein. The table includes some 160,000 distinct CDR3 sequences, around 9.7% detected once. These data come from a study of T cells after yellow fever vaccination. Study-wide context: SMART-Seq v4 Ultra Low Input prepared the low-cell-number fractions. Points from the study as a whole: Just a small share of clonotypes turned up in the CD4 compartment as well as the CD8 compartment. Secondary responses were weaker yet peaked faster, day 5 versus 15.

The trim removed 5 bases at V and 1 base at J, leaving 8 bases unmatched. Germline V gene lookup returns CDR1 LNHDA and CDR2 SQIVND (reference sequence). This CDR3 is built from 15 residues. This TCR derives from a man aged 18 to 30 who received the YFV17D yellow fever vaccine. The chain is built from TRBV19 and TRBJ2-7; 7 nucleotides align to TRBD1. The material sequenced was CD8+ T cells sorted from PBMCs, taken 45 days after the yellow fever booster vaccination. CDR3 residues: CASSFLPGQSYEQYF. Here the CDR3 DNA reads TGTGCCAGTAGTTTCCTACCGGGACAGTCCTACGAGCAGTACTTC.